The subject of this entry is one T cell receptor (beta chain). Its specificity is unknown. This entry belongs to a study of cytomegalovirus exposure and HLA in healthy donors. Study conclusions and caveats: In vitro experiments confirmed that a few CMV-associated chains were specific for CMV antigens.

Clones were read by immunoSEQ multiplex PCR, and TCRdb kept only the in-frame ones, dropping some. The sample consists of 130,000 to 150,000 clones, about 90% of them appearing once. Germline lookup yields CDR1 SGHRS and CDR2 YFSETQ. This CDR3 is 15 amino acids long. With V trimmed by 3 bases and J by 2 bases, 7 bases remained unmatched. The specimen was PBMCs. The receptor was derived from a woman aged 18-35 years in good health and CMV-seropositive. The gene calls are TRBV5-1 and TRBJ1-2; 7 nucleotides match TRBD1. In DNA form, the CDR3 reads TGCGCCAGCAGCTCCACGACAGGGACCAACTATGGCTACACCTTC. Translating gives CASSSTTGTNYGYTF.